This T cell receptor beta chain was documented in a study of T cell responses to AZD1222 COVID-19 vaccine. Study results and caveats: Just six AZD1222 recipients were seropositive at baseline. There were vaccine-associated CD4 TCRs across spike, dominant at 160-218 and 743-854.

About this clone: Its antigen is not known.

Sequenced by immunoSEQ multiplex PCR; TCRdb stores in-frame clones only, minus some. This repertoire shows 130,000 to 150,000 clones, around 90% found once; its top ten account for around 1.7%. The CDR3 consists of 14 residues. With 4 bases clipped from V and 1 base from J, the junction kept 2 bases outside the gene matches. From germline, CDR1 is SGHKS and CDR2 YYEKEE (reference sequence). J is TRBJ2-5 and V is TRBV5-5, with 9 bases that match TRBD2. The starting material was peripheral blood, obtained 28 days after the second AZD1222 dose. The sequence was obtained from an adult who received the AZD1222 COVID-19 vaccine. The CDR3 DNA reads TGTGCCAGCAGCCCGACTAGCGGCCAAGAGACCCAGTACTTC. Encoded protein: CASSPTSGQETQYF.